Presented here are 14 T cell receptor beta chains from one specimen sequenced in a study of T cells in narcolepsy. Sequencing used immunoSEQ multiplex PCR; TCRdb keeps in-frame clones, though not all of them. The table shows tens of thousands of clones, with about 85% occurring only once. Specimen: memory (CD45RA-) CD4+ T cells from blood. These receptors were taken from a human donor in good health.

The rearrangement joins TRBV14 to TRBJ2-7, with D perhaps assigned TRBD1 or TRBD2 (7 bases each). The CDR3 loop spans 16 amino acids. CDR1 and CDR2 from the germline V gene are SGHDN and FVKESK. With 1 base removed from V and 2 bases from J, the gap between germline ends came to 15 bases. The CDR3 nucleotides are TGTGCCAGCAGCCAAGCTCCAGGGGGGAGGGCCTACGAGCAGTACTTC. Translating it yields CASSQAPGGRAYEQYF.

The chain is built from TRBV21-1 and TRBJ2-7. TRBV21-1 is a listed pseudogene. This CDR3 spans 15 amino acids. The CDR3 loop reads CASSASGTNSYEQYF. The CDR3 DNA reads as TGTGCCAGCAGCGCATCCGGGACGAATTCCTACGAGCAGTACTTC.

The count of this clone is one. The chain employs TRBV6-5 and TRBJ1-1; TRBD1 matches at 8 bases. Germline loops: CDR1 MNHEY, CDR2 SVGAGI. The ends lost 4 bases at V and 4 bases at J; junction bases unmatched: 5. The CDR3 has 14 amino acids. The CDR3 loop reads CASSLRQGSTEAFF. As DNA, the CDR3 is TGTGCCAGCAGTTTAAGACAGGGGAGCACTGAAGCTTTCTTT.

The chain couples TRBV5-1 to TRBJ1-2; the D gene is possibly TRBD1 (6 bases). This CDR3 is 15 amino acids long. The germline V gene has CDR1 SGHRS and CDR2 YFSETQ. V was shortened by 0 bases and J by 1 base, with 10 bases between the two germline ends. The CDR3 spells CASSLGPGVNYGYTF. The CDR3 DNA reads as TGCGCCAGCAGCTTGGGCCCAGGGGTTAACTATGGCTACACCTTC.

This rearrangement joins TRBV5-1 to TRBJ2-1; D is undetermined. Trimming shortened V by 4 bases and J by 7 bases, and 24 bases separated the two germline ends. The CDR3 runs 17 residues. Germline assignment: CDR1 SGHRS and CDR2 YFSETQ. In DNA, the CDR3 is TGCGCCAGCAGCCCTACCGGTGTGCCGGGCTCGTGGAATGAGCAGTTCTTC. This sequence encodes CASSPTGVPGSWNEQFF.

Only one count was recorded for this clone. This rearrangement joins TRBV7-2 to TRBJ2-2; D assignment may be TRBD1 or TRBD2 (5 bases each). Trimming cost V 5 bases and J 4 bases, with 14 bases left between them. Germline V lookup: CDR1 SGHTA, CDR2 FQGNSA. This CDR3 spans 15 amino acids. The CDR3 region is CASSNTPGPTGELFF. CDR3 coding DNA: TGTGCCAGCAGCAATACCCCGGGACCCACCGGGGAGCTGTTTTTT. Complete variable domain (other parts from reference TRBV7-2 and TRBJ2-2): GAGVSQSPSNKVTEKGKDVELRCDPISGHTALYWYRQSLGQGLEFLIYFQGNSAPDKSGLPSDRFSAERTGGSVSTLTIQRTQQEDSAVYLCASSNTPGPTGELFFGEGSRLTVL.

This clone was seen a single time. The DNA of the CDR3 is TGTGCCAGCAGCCCCCCTTATTCAGGGAGGGAGCTGTTTTTT. It yields the protein CASSPPYSGRELFF. The V gene is TRBV9, the J gene TRBJ2-2, with a tentative D call TRBD1 (5 bases). CDR1 SGDLS and CDR2 YYNGEE come from the germline V gene. Trimming left V 4 bases short and J 9 bases short, with 16 bases between. The CDR3 loop spans 14 amino acids.

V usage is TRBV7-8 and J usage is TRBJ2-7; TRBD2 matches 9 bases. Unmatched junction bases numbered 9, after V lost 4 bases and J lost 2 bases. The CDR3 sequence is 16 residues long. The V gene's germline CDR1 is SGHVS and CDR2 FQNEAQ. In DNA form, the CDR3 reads TGTGCCAGCAGCTCTGGCGGGAGGGTCACCCCCTACGAGCAGTACTTC. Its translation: CASSSGGRVTPYEQYF. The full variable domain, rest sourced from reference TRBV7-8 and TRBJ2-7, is GAGVSQSPRYKVAKRGQDVALRCDPISGHVSLFWYQQALGQGPEFLTYFQNEAQLDKSGLPSDRFFAERPEGSVSTLKIQRTQQEDSAVYLCASSSGGRVTPYEQYFGPGTRLTVT.

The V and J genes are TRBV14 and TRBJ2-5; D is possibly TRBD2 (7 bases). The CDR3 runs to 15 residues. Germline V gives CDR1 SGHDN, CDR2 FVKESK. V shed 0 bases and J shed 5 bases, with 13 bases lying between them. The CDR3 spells CASSQEGGGRETQYF. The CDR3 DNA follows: TGTGCCAGCAGCCAAGAGGGGGGGGGCCGTGAGACCCAGTACTTC.

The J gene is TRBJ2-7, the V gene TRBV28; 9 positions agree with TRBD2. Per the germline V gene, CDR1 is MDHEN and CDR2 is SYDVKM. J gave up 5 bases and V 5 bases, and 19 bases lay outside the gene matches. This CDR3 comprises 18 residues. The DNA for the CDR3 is TGTGCCAGCAGTCCCCCAGAGCGGCGGGGGGGGGCTTTGAACGAGCAGTACTTC. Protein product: CASSPPERRGGALNEQYF. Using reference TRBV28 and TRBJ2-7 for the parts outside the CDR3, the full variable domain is DVKVTQSSRYLVKRTGEKVFLECVQDMDHENMFWYRQDPGLGLRLIYFSYDVKMKEKGDIPEGYSVSREKKERFSLILESASTNQTSMYLCASSPPERRGGALNEQYFGPGTRLTVT.

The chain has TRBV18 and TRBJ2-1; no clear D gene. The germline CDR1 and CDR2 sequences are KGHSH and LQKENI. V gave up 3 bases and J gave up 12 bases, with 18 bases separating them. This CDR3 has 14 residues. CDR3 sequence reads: CASSPEITKGRQFF. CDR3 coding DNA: TGTGCCAGCTCACCCGAGATAACAAAGGGTAGGCAGTTCTTC.

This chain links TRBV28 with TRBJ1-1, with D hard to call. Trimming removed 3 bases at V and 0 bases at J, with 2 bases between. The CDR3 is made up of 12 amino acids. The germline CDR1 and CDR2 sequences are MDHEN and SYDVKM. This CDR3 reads CASSFLNTEAFF. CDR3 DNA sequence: TGTGCCAGCAGTTTTCTGAACACTGAAGCTTTCTTT.

The CDR3 region has the DNA TGTGCCAGCAGCTTATCAGGGGCTTCGGTCTCTGAAGCTTTCTTT. This gives the protein CASSLSGASVSEAFF. The rearrangement joins TRBV7-3 to TRBJ1-1, with D perhaps TRBD1 (6 bases). Trimming removed 2 bases from V and 6 bases from J, with 16 bases in between. Germline lookup yields CDR1 SGHTA and CDR2 FQGTGA. The CDR3 covers 15 residues.

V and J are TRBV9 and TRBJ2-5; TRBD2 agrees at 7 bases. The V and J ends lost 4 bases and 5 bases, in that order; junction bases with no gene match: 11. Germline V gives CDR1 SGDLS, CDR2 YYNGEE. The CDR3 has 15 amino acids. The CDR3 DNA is TGTGCCAGCAGCTCCCGGGGAGGGGCCGGGGAGACCCAGTACTTC. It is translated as CASSSRGGAGETQYF.